One and the same sample provided the 31 T cell receptor beta chains below, sequenced in a study of HIV-infected children after antiretroviral therapy interruption. A 3' RACE protocol on RNA, with unique molecular identifiers, produced the TCR library. TCRdb processed the 3' RACE reads anew with MiXCR; each CDR3 protein has one entry. Found here are 40,000 to 50,000 distinct CDR3 sequences, about 4.3% of them singletons; the top ten hold 0.6% to 0.85%. Treatment noted: PENTA 11 planned treatment interruption arm or continuous ART arm. The sequences come from CD45RA+ CD4+ T cells from PBMCs, pooled from several time points, collected from a donor given antiretroviral therapy, either interrupted or continuous. Indicated subset: naive CD4+ CD45RA+ CD45RO- T cells. The source of these receptors is a pool of human donors with HIV.

In its sample, this clonotype was seen many times. The chain links TRBV4-2 to TRBJ1-2, with 8 bases matching TRBD1. This CDR3 comprises 15 residues. The V gene's germline CDR1 is LGHNA and CDR2 YNFKEQ. The J segment lost 3 bases and the V segment lost 1 base, leaving 4 bases of the junction unmatched. As DNA, the CDR3 is TGTGCCAGCAGCCAAGGTCCGGGACAGGACTATGGCTACACCTTC. It specifies CASSQGPGQDYGYTF.

This clonotype was counted many times. The genes are TRBV5-1 and TRBJ2-3, with D possibly matching TRBD1 (5 bases). CDR1 SGHRS and CDR2 YFSETQ come from the germline V gene. V shed 5 bases and J shed 7 bases, with 14 bases lying between them. This CDR3 has 13 residues. CDR3 in DNA: TGCGCCAGCAGGTTAGACAGTTCGAATACGCAGTATTTT. It yields the protein CASRLDSSNTQYF.

Many counts were recorded for this clonotype. This chain uses TRBV19 with TRBJ1-1, with TRBD1 as a possible D gene (6 bases). Looked up from germline, CDR1 is LNHDA and CDR2 is SQIVND (reference sequence). This CDR3 is 16 amino acids long. Trimming pared 4 bases from V and 6 bases from J, leaving 21 bases between. The DNA of the CDR3 is TGTGCCAGTAGTACCTCCGCCACAGGGAGAGGGTCTGAAGCTTTCTTT. This sequence encodes CASSTSATGRGSEAFF.

This clonotype was detected many times. The CDR3 DNA is TGTGCCAGCACCTCAACAGCGGGGACTAGGGCCGAGCAGTACTTC. Its translation: CASTSTAGTRAEQYF. The chain is built from TRBV27 and TRBJ2-7, with 8 nucleotides matching TRBD2. Germline V gene lookup returns CDR1 MNHEY and CDR2 SMNVEV (reference sequence). With 7 bases clipped from V and 6 bases from J, the junction kept 14 bases outside the gene matches. The CDR3 spans 15 residues.

This clonotype has ten or more counts. This chain links TRBV12-3 or TRBV12-4 with TRBJ2-3; D uncertain. The CDR3 length is 12 residues. Trimming took off 5 bases at V and 0 bases at J, with 3 bases between the two ends. The CDR3 DNA is TGTGCCAGCAGTGACAGCACAGATACGCAGTATTTT. The encoded protein is CASSDSTDTQYF.

This clonotype was found many times. The CDR3 region has the DNA TGTGCCAGCAGTCCTAGGACGTATGAGCAGTTCTTC. This codes for CASSPRTYEQFF. The rearrangement uses TRBV12-3 or TRBV12-4 and TRBJ2-1; unclear D gene. Trimming cost V 5 bases and J 8 bases, with 10 bases left between them. The CDR3 has 12 amino acids.

This clonotype was seen repeatedly, ten times or more. The rearrangement links TRBV2 to TRBJ2-6; TRBD1 matches at 7 bases. The V gene end was trimmed by 4 bases and the J gene end by 4 bases; junction bases not matched to a gene: 4. CDR3 length equals 15 residues. Germline V gives CDR1 SNHLY, CDR2 FYNNEI. The CDR3 DNA is TGTGCCAGCAGTGTAGAGGGGGCGGGGGCCAACGTCCTGACTTTC. Protein product: CASSVEGAGANVLTF. Looking up the rest from reference TRBV2 and TRBJ2-6 gives the full variable domain: EPEVTQTPSHQVTQMGQEVILRCVPISNHLYFYWYRQILGQKVEFLVSFYNNEISEKSEIFDDQFSVERPDGSNFTLKIRSTKLEDSAMYFCASSVEGAGANVLTFGAGSRLTVL.

The sample holds many counts of this clonotype. The rearrangement links TRBV3-1 to TRBJ2-3, with D perhaps assigned TRBD1 or TRBD2 (6 bases each). Germline V gives CDR1 LGHDT, CDR2 YNNKEL (reference sequence). V dropped 4 bases and J dropped 0 bases, with 11 bases sitting between them. There are 15 residues in the CDR3. The CDR3 nucleotides are TGTGCCAGCAGCCCCGGGGGCGGAAGCACAGATACGCAGTATTTT. Its protein product is CASSPGGGSTDTQYF.

This clonotype came up many times. This chain uses TRBV7-8 with TRBJ1-1, with D uncertain. Looked up from germline, CDR1 is SGHVS and CDR2 is FQNEAQ. This CDR3 region has 14 residues. Trimming shortened V by 0 bases and J by 3 bases, and 8 bases separated the two germline ends. CDR3 protein: CASSLALLDTEAFF. The CDR3 nucleotides are TGTGCCAGCAGCTTAGCACTCCTGGACACTGAAGCTTTCTTT.

There are many counts of this clonotype. The chain uses TRBV13 and TRBJ1-6; D is uncertain. The CDR3 runs 13 residues. CDR1 is PRHDT, CDR2 FYEKMQ, per germline (reference sequence). V lost 4 bases, J lost 10 bases, and 11 bases lay in between. The CDR3 is CASSSRILSPLHF. As DNA, the CDR3 is TGTGCCAGCAGCTCTCGTATTCTGTCACCCCTCCACTTT.

This clonotype was recorded many times. The chain employs TRBV6-5 and TRBJ2-2; D is uncertain. This CDR3 has 17 residues. Trimming took off 0 bases at V and 4 bases at J, with 15 bases between the two ends. Germline V gene data show CDR1 as MNHEY and CDR2 as SVGAGI. The CDR3 loop is CASSYSGYTYPTGELFF. DNA of the CDR3: TGTGCCAGCAGTTACTCGGGGTATACCTATCCCACCGGGGAGCTGTTTTTT.

This clonotype was picked up many times. V gene TRBV28 combines with J gene TRBJ1-3, with a possible D match to TRBD1 (6 bases). V shed 6 bases and J shed 4 bases, with 13 bases lying between them. The length of the CDR3 is 14 residues. CDR1 and CDR2 from the germline V gene are MDHEN and SYDVKM. CDR3 nucleotide sequence: TGTGCCAGCAGGATAGGGGGGAACGGAAACACCATATATTTT. It translates to CASRIGGNGNTIYF.

This clonotype was recorded at least ten times. This chain joins TRBV29-1 and TRBJ2-7, with D possibly matching TRBD1 (6 bases). This CDR3 has 13 amino acids. V was pared by 1 base and J by 5 bases, with 12 bases between. The germline V gene encodes CDR1 SQVTM and CDR2 ANQGSEA. CDR3 nucleotides: TGCAGCGTTGAAGCAGGGGTTGTCAACGAGCAGTACTTC. This gives the protein CSVEAGVVNEQYF.

There are many counts of this clonotype. The chain is built from TRBV6-1 and TRBJ1-5; D is unclear. The CDR3 loop spans 14 amino acids. CDR1 is MNHNS and CDR2 is SASEGT in the germline V gene. Trimming left V 2 bases short and J 9 bases short, with 14 bases between. The CDR3 sequence is CASSEQPGESPQHF. The DNA of the CDR3 is TGTGCCAGCAGTGAACAGCCCGGTGAATCGCCCCAGCATTTT.

At least ten counts were recorded for this clonotype. The rearrangement links TRBV7-8 to TRBJ2-7; D is possibly TRBD1 or TRBD2 (5 bases each). Trimming took off 0 bases at V and 3 bases at J, with 9 bases between the two ends. The V gene's germline CDR1 is SGHVS and CDR2 FQNEAQ. This CDR3 is built from 14 residues. The DNA of the CDR3 is TGTGCCAGCAGCTTAGCCGGGGCAATCTACGAGCAGTACTTC. It yields the protein CASSLAGAIYEQYF.

This chain joins TRBV3-1 and TRBJ2-7, with 9 bases fitting TRBD2. The germline gives CDR1 LGHDT, CDR2 YNNKEL (reference sequence). This CDR3 spans 17 amino acids. V lost 0 bases and J lost 7; bases outside the gene matches: 13. The CDR3 loop reads CASSQDLASGVLGEQYF. The CDR3 bases are TGTGCCAGCAGCCAAGATTTGGCTAGCGGGGTGCTGGGTGAGCAGTACTTC.

The table lists this clonotype with a few counts. V gene TRBV27 combines with J gene TRBJ2-5; D may be TRBD1 or TRBD2 (6 bases each). The CDR3 length is 14 residues. The V gene lost 5 bases and the J gene lost 5 bases, with 15 bases spanning the gap. Per the germline V gene, CDR1 is MNHEY and CDR2 is SMNVEV (reference sequence). The CDR3 region has the DNA TGTGCCAGCAGTATAAGGGGGAGGACGGAGACCCAGTACTTC. Amino acid sequence: CASSIRGRTETQYF.

This clonotype was observed many times. The chain has TRBV27 and TRBJ2-7; D is perhaps TRBD1 or TRBD2 (5 bases each). This CDR3 has 14 amino acids. V was clipped by 3 bases and J by 5 bases, with 14 bases between them. Germline V gives CDR1 MNHEY, CDR2 SMNVEV (reference sequence). The CDR3 DNA is TGTGCCAGCAGTTTTGCAGGGAGAATCCACGAGCAGTACTTC. This codes for CASSFAGRIHEQYF.

The sample holds many counts of this clonotype. The chain joins TRBV5-6 to TRBJ2-5; no clear D. The germline gives CDR1 SGHDT, CDR2 YYEEEE. Deletions cut 1 base from V and 5 bases from J, with 6 bases between. The CDR3 sequence is 12 residues long. CDR3 DNA: TGTGCCAGCAGCTTGATCGCGGAGACCCAGTACTTC. Protein sequence: CASSLIAETQYF.

This clonotype qualifies as medium-sized. The rearrangement uses TRBV20-1 and TRBJ1-6; TRBD1 is a possible D gene (5 bases). This CDR3 spans 14 amino acids. V gave up 3 bases and J gave up 4 bases, with 10 bases separating them. CDR1 and CDR2 (germline): DFQATT, SNEGSKA (reference sequence). In DNA form, the CDR3 reads TGCAGTGCTAGGCCGGGACTGTATAATTCACCCCTCCACTTT. Residues: CSARPGLYNSPLHF.

This sequence joins TRBV28 and TRBJ1-1, with D tentatively TRBD1 (5 bases). Germline-derived CDR1 and CDR2 are MDHEN and SYDVKM. This CDR3 is built from 13 residues. V gave up 4 bases and J gave up 10 bases, with 16 bases separating them. The CDR3, as DNA: TGTGCCAGCAGTTCCGGGACCCCTCTTGCAGCTTTCTTT. It specifies CASSSGTPLAAFF. The whole variable domain, filled in from reference TRBV28 and TRBJ1-1, reads DVKVTQSSRYLVKRTGEKVFLECVQDMDHENMFWYRQDPGLGLRLIYFSYDVKMKEKGDIPEGYSVSREKKERFSLILESASTNQTSMYLCASSSGTPLAAFFGQGTRLTVV.

This clonotype showed up many times. The chain links TRBV11-3 to TRBJ1-1, with 7 bases that match TRBD1. The CDR3 has 13 residues. J gave up 4 bases and V 5 bases, and 4 bases lay outside the gene matches. Per germline, CDR1 SGHNT and CDR2 YENEEA. CDR3 loop: CASSQTGSTEAFF. CDR3 DNA sequence: TGTGCCAGCAGCCAGACAGGGTCCACTGAAGCTTTCTTT.

At least ten counts were recorded for this clonotype. The chain has TRBV6-5 and TRBJ1-1, with D perhaps TRBD1 (5 bases). CDR1 MNHEY and CDR2 SVGAGI come from the germline V gene. The CDR3 extends over 16 amino acids. Trimming shortened V by 0 bases and J by 1 base, and 12 bases separated the two germline ends. Written as DNA, the CDR3 is TGTGCCAGCAGTTACTCGTTGGGGACGGAGAACACTGAAGCTTTCTTT. Amino acids: CASSYSLGTENTEAFF.

This clonotype was counted at least ten times. The chain couples TRBV24-1 to TRBJ2-1; 12 bases are a match to TRBD2. The V gene end was trimmed by 8 bases and the J gene end by 7 bases; junction bases not matched to a gene: 2. CDR3 length: 13 residues. Looked up from germline, CDR1 is KGHDR and CDR2 is SFDVKD. The CDR3 region has the DNA TGTGCCACCACAACTAGCGGGAGGAATGAGCAGTTCTTC. Translation gives CATTTSGRNEQFF.

Many counts were recorded for this clonotype. The rearrangement uses TRBV12-3 or TRBV12-4 and TRBJ1-5, with no clear D. This CDR3 has 14 residues. V was trimmed by 3 bases and J by 7 bases, leaving 13 bases between them. The CDR3 coding sequence is TGTGCCAGCAGTTTTTACCCGTCCGGGCAGCCCCAGCATTTT. Residues: CASSFYPSGQPQHF.

This clonotype occurred many times. It is likely a read error, because the conserved phenylalanine at the end of the CDR3 is missing. Because the CDR3's place on the DNA is in doubt, the DNA is left out and the CDR3 is given as listed by TCRdb. The V call is TRBV5-6, the J call TRBJ1-2. The CDR3 is 12 amino acids long, termini counted. In germline, CDR1 is SGHDT, CDR2 YYEEEE. The CDR3 is CASSLARDSGSL.

This clonotype was observed many times. V and J are TRBV7-2 and TRBJ2-3, with TRBD2 matching 8 bases. Germline V lookup: CDR1 SGHTA, CDR2 FQGNSA. The CDR3 consists of 14 residues. V lost 6 bases and J lost 0; bases outside the gene matches: 2. The CDR3 loop reads CASRAGGSTDTQYF. The CDR3 nucleotides are TGTGCCAGCAGGGCGGGGGGAAGCACAGATACGCAGTATTTT. Combining the CDR3 with reference TRBV7-2 and TRBJ2-3 gives the whole variable domain GAGVSQSPSNKVTEKGKDVELRCDPISGHTALYWYRQSLGQGLEFLIYFQGNSAPDKSGLPSDRFSAERTGGSVSTLTIQRTQQEDSAVYLCASRAGGSTDTQYFGPGTRLTVL.

There are many counts of this clonotype. The V and J genes are TRBV5-4 and TRBJ1-2; TRBD1 matches 9 bases. CDR1 SGHNT and CDR2 YYREEE come from the germline V gene (reference sequence). CDR3 size: 15 residues. Trimming cost V 3 bases and J 0 bases; bases outside gene matches: 3. CDR3 protein: CASSSTGGSNYGYTF. In nucleotides, the CDR3 is TGTGCCAGCAGCTCTACAGGGGGCTCTAACTATGGCTACACCTTC.

This clonotype was detected ten times or more. The J gene is TRBJ2-1, the V gene TRBV14; D is uncertain. The V gene's germline CDR1 is SGHDN and CDR2 FVKESK. The CDR3 length is 14 residues. V shed 5 bases and J shed 2 bases, with 10 bases lying between them. CDR3 protein: CASSALETYNEQFF. As DNA, the CDR3 is TGTGCCAGCAGCGCGCTGGAAACCTACAATGAGCAGTTCTTC.

This clonotype was seen at least ten times. The chain couples TRBV6-5 to TRBJ2-1; TRBD2 agrees at 10 bases. V was pared by 5 bases and J by 7 bases, with 5 bases of the junction left unmatched. Per the germline V gene, CDR1 is MNHEY and CDR2 is SVGAGI. The CDR3 length is 14 residues. CDR3 DNA sequence: TGTGCCAGCAGTGAAAGCGGGGGGGGGAATGAGCAGTTCTTC. It is translated as CASSESGGGNEQFF.

In its sample, this clonotype was seen many times. The chain is built from TRBV28 and TRBJ2-1; perhaps TRBD2 as D (7 bases). Per the germline V gene, CDR1 is MDHEN and CDR2 is SYDVKM. CDR3 length equals 14 residues. Trimming took off 8 bases at V and 4 bases at J, with 15 bases between the two ends. The CDR3, as DNA: TGTGCCAGCGCGGGGGCCCTAGAATACAATGAGCAGTTCTTC. Amino acid sequence: CASAGALEYNEQFF.